This T cell receptor beta chain was captured in a study of T-cell memory formation after mild COVID-19. Regarding the study as a whole: For second-wave clones that peaked at day 37, SARS-CoV-2 specificity went unverified. Clones which contracted sat mainly in CM and EM if CD4+, and in EMRA if CD8+. Later expanders leaned CD4+, whereas day 15 to 85 contracting clones were balanced CD4/CD8.

The CDR3 length is 14 residues. V lost 1 base and J 2 bases, leaving 6 bases between the germline ends. Germline V lookup: CDR1 MGHRA, CDR2 YSYEKL. Researchers used 5'RACE with constant-segment primers to make TCR alpha and TCR beta cDNA libraries that carry sample barcodes and UMIs. TCRdb recomputed calls from the 5' RACE reads with MiXCR, one row per CDR3 protein. This sample has some 340,000 distinct CDR3 sequences, with over 10% found just once. As to this clonotype: Its antigen remains unidentified.

The TCR sequence derives from a man between 18 and 29 years old who had mild COVID-19 (a few samples of this study predate the infection). Cell type and time point are not known. V and J are TRBV4-1 and TRBJ2-1; the D is unclear. What was sequenced was PBMCs or a T cell subset sorted from them (not recorded which). The DNA for the CDR3 is TGCGCCAGCAGCCAAGGAGAAACCTACAATGAGCAGTTCTTC. Translating it yields CASSQGETYNEQFF.